The table lists the clone carrying this TCR beta chain with a few counts. CDR1 is MNHNS and CDR2 is SASEGT in the germline V gene. There are 15 residues in the CDR3. V trimming: 5 bases; J trimming: 2 bases; junction bases outside the gene matches: 8. The data are from a study of T cells in Graves' hyperthyroidism and ophthalmopathy. TCR beta CDR3 regions were amplified from RNA. During a first-round RT-PCR of the TCR CDR3, the HTBI primer set was used. TCRdb passed the multiplex PCR reads through MiXCR, listing each CDR3 protein once. There are about 380,000 distinct CDR3 sequences in the sample; 14% occur only once, and 8% to 13% lies in the top ten.

The chain combines TRBV6-1 with TRBJ1-1, with 7 bases aligning to TRBD1. Source material: blood. This TCR derives from an older woman with Graves' hyperthyroidism. The CDR3, as DNA: TGTGCCAGCAGTCTTACAGGGGTGGGAAACACTGAAGCTTTCTTT. It is translated as CASSLTGVGNTEAFF.